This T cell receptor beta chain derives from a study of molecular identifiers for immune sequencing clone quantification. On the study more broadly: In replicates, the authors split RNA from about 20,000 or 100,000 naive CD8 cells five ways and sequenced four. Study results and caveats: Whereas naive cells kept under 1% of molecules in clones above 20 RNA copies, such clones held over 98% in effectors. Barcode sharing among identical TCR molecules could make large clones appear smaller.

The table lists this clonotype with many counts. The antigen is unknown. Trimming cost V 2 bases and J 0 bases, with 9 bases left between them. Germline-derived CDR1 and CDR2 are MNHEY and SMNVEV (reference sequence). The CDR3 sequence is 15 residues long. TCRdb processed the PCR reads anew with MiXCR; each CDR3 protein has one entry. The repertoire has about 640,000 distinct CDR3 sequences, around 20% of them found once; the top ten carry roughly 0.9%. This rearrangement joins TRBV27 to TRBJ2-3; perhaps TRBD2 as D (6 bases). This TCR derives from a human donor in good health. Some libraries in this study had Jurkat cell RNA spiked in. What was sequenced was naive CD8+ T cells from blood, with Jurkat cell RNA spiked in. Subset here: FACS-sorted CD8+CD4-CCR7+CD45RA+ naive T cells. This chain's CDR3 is CASSLEGTSTDTQYF. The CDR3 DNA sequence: TGTGCCAGCAGTTTAGAGGGGACTAGCACAGATACGCAGTATTTT.